This T cell receptor beta chain came from a study of cytomegalovirus exposure and HLA in healthy donors. PCR involved 60 Vbeta and 13 Jbeta primers. Repertoires were generated with immunoSEQ multiplex PCR, while TCRdb's copy carries only in-frame clones and drops some. The repertoire has more than 85,000 clones, approximately 72% of them found once; the top ten carry about 9.5%. Of note for this clone: No antigen is known for it.

General study points: The study recorded some 160 TCR beta chains that were cytomegalovirus-associated.

This CDR3 has 16 residues. V dropped 6 bases and J dropped 0; count of bases not matched to a gene: 6. Germline V CDR1 and CDR2: MNHNY, SVGAGI (reference sequence). The V call is TRBV6-6, the J call TRBJ2-4, with 9 bases fitting TRBD1. Sequencing used PBMCs. This TCR derives from a man aged 25 to 40 in good health and CMV-seropositive. The CDR3 region has the DNA TGTGCCAGCAGCGACCCGGGACAGGGAGCCAAAAACATTCAGTACTTC. The encoded protein is CASSDPGQGAKNIQYF.